What follows describes a single T cell receptor (beta chain). Its antigen target is currently unknown. No much larger clone exists at a distance of one base, and base qualities are not known. Trimming costs V 5 bases and J 8 bases, and their ends lie 22 bases apart. Sequences SGHRS (CDR1) and YFSETQ (CDR2) are obtained from the germline V gene. The CDR3 sequence holds 16 residues, the cysteine and phenylalanine included. CDR3 DNA is the only sequence kept; it has 48 bases, read in frame from the first base. The data stem from a study of tumor T cells in aggressive B-cell lymphoma (dated by TCRdb to 2015 to 2018). Receptors were amplified or captured by the immunoSEQ multiplex PCR assay. TCRdb provides this immuneACCESS table in a form limited to in-frame rearrangements. Some clones are lacking; in checked studies, under half of them reflect an unresolved V gene, and why the rest are absent is not known. Recorded for this sample are about 7,400 clones; approximately 82% of them occurred a single time. The ten top clones hold 4.5% to 5.5% of the sample.

The sequence links TRBV5-1 to TRBJ1-4; TRBD1 is perhaps the D gene, given 5 matching bases. The sequence was obtained from an adult with diffuse large B cell lymphoma. Material for sequencing was tumor tissue. The nucleotide sequence is TGCGCCAGCAGTTCAAGTGGTGGGGCGGCTGGCGAAAAACTGTTTTTT. Translated, it gives CASSSSGGAAGEKLFF. With all but the CDR3 taken from the reference TRBV5-1 and TRBJ1-4 genes, the full variable domain is: KAGVTQTPRYLIKTRGQQVTLSCSPISGHRSVSWYQQTPGQGLQFLFEYFSETQRNKGNFPGRFSGRQFSNSRSEMNVSTLELGDSALYLCASSSSGGAAGEKLFFGSGTQLSVL.